This paragraph covers one TCR beta chain sequence. What it recognizes is unknown. This sample stems from a study of T cells after yellow fever vaccination. Overall study context: When fractions had low cell numbers, they were prepared with SMART-Seq v4 Ultra Low Input. Findings and limits, study-wide: Re-detected after boosting: most primary clones, about 95% of CD4 and roughly 88% of CD8. Contaminating bulk clonotypes could be abundant in FACS-sorted repertoires.

A single record per CDR3 protein comes from TCRdb applying MiXCR to the 5' RACE reads. The profile shows about 340,000 distinct CDR3 sequences, 8.5% to 10% of them singletons. Germline lookup yields CDR1 LGHNA and CDR2 YSLEER. Trimming shortened V by 4 bases and J by 3 bases, and 13 bases separated the two germline ends. The CDR3 sequence is 15 residues long. Sequencing used PBMCs, obtained on the day of the first yellow fever vaccination. V is TRBV4-3 and J is TRBJ1-5, with D possibly being TRBD1 (6 bases). The source is a man aged 18 to 30 who received the YFV17D yellow fever vaccine. CDR3: CASSPNRDNNQPQHF. In DNA form, the CDR3 reads TGCGCCAGCAGCCCAAACCGGGACAACAATCAGCCCCAGCATTTT.